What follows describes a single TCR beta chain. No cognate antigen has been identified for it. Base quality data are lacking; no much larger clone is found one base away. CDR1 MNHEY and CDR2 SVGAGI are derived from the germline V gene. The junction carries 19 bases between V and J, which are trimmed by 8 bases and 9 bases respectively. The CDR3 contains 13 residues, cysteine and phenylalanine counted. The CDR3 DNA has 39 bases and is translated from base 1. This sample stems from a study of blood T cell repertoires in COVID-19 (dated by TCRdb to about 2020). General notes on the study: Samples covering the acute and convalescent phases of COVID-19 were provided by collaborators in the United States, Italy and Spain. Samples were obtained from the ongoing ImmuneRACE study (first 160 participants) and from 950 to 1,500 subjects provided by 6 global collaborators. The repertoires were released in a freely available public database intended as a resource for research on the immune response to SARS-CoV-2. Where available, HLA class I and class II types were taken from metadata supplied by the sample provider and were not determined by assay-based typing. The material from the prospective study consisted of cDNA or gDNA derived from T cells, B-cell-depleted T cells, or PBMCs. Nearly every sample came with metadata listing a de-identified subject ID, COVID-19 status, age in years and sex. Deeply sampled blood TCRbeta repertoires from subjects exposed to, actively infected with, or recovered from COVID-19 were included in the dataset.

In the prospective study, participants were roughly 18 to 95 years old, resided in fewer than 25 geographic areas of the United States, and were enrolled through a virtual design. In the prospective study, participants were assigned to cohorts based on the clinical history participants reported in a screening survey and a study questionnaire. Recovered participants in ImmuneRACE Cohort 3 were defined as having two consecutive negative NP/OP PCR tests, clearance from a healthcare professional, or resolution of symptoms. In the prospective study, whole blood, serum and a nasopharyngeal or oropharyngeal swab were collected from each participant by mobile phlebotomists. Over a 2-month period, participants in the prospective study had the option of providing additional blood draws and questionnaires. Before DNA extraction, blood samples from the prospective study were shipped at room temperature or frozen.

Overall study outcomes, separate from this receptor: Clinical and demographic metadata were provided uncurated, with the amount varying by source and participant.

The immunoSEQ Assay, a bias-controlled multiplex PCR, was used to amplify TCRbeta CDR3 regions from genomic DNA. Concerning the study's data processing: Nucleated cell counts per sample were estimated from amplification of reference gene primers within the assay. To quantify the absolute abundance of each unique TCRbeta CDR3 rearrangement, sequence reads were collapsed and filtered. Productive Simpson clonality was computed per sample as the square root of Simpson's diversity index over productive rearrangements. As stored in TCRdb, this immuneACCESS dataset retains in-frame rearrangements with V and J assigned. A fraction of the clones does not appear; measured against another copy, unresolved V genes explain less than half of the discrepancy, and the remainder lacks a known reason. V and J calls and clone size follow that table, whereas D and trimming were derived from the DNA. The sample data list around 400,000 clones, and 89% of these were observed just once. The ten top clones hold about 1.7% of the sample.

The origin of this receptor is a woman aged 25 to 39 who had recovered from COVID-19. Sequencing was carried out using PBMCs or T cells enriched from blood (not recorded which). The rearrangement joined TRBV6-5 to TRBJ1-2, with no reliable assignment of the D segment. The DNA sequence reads TGTGCCAGCGGCCTATTGAGCCAGAGGCGCTACACCTTC. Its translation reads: CASGLLSQRRYTF.